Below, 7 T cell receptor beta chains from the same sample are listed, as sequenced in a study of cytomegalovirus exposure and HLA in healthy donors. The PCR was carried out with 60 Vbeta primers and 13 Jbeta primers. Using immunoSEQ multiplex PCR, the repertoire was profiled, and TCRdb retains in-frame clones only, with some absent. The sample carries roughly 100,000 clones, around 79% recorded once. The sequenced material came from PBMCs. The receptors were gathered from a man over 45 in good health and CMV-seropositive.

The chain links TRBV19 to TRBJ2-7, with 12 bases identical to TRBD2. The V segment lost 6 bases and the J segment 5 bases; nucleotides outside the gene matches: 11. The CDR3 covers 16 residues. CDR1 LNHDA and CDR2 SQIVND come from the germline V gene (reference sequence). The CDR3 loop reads CASSPSASGRANEQYF. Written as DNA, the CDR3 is TGTGCCAGTAGCCCATCGGCTAGCGGGAGGGCCAACGAGCAGTACTTC.

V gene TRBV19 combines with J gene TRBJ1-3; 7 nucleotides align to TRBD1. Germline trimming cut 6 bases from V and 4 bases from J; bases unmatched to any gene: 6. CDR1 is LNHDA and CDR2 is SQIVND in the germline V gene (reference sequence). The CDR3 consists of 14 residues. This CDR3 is CASRSGDSGNTIYF. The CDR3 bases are TGTGCCAGTAGGTCAGGGGACAGCGGAAACACCATATATTTT.

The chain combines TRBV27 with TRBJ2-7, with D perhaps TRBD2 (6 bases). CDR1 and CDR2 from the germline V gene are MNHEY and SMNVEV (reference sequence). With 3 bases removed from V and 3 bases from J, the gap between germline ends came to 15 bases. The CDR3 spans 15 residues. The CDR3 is CASSFGRGQLYEQYF. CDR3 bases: TGTGCCAGCAGTTTTGGGCGGGGCCAGCTCTACGAGCAGTACTTC.

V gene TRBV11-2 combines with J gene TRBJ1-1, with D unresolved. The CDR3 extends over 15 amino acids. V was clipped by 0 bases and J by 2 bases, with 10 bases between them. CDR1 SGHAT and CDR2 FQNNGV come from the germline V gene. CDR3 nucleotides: TGTGCCAGCAGCTTAGATGCAGTACTAAACACTGAAGCTTTCTTT. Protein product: CASSLDAVLNTEAFF.

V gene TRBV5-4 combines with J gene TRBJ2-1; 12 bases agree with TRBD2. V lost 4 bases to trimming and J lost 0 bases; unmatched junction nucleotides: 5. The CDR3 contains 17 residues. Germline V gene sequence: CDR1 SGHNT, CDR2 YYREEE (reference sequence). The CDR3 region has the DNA TGTGCCAGCAGCCGACGACTAGCGGGGGCCTCCTACAATGAGCAGTTCTTC. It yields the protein CASSRRLAGASYNEQFF.

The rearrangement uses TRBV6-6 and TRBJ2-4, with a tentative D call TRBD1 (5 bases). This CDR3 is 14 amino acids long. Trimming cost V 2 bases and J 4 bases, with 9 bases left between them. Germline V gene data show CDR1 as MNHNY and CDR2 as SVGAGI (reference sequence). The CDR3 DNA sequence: TGTGCCAGCAGTTACGCGCAGGGAAAAAACATTCAGTACTTC. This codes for CASSYAQGKNIQYF.

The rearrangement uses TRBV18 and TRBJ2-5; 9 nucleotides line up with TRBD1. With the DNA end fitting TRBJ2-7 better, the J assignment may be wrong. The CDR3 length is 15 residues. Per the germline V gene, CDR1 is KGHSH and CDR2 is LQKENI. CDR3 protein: CASSPPGQGSYEQYF. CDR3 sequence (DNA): TGTGCCAGCTCACCACCGGGACAGGGTTCCTACGAGCAGTACTTC.